Presented here are 30 T cell receptor beta chains from one specimen sequenced in a study of T cells in localized non-small cell lung cancer. The data were produced by immunoSEQ multiplex PCR, yet TCRdb's version contains in-frame clones alone and is incomplete. In the table there are tens of thousands of clones, 87% of which are singletons. The specimen was peripheral blood, collected before any cancer treatment. Every receptor here comes from a male donor aged 60 or over with stage I squamous cell lung carcinoma.

The chain employs TRBV5-1 and TRBJ2-3; D remains ambiguous. The CDR3 loop spans 12 amino acids. V lost 2 bases and J lost 5, with 6 bases in between. In germline, CDR1 is SGHRS, CDR2 YFSETQ. The CDR3 spells CASSFSEDTQYF. The CDR3 DNA follows: TGCGCCAGCAGCTTCAGTGAAGATACGCAGTATTTT.

In its sample, this clone is medium-sized. Without the conserved terminal phenylalanine or tryptophan, this CDR3 likely stems from a read error. The DNA is left out, because the CDR3 cannot be placed on it with certainty; the CDR3 is given as TCRdb lists it. The CDR3 is CARRQKEK. This sequence joins TRBV11-3 and TRBJ2-7; no check of the table's D call, TRBD2, against the DNA was made. Germline CDR1 reads SGHNT; CDR2 reads YENEEA. The CDR3 sequence runs 8 residues, both termini included.

For the CDR3, the DNA is TGCGCCAGCAGCTTGTACCTGGCTGGGTCTAATGAAAAACTGTTTTTT. The encoded protein is CASSLYLAGSNEKLFF. The chain is built from TRBV5-1 and TRBJ1-4; D ambiguous. The germline V and J ends were trimmed by 1 base and 3 bases, with 13 bases remaining between them. The CDR3 loop spans 16 amino acids. Germline CDR1 reads SGHRS; CDR2 reads YFSETQ. Filled out from reference TRBV5-1 and TRBJ1-4, the complete variable domain reads KAGVTQTPRYLIKTRGQQVTLSCSPISGHRSVSWYQQTPGQGLQFLFEYFSETQRNKGNFPGRFSGRQFSNSRSEMNVSTLELGDSALYLCASSLYLAGSNEKLFFGSGTQLSVL.

The chain links TRBV5-5 to TRBJ1-5; TRBD1 might be the D (6 bases). Trimming removed 4 bases at V and 7 bases at J, with 12 bases between. The CDR3 extends over 13 amino acids. CDR1 is SGHKS, CDR2 YYEKEE, per germline (reference sequence). CDR3: CASSVDSRQPQHF. CDR3 DNA sequence: TGTGCCAGCAGCGTGGACAGTCGCCAGCCCCAGCATTTT. Variable domain in full (rest from reference TRBV5-5 and TRBJ1-5): DAGVTQSPTHLIKTRGQQVTLRCSPISGHKSVSWYQQVLGQGPQFIFQYYEKEERGRGNFPDRFSARQFPNYSSELNVNALLLGDSALYLCASSVDSRQPQHFGDGTRLSIL.

This clone was counted between two and nine times. The CDR3: CASSYGAGNTEAFF. The CDR3 bases are TGTGCCAGCAGTTACGGGGCGGGGAACACTGAAGCTTTCTTT. The chain couples TRBV6-5 to TRBJ1-1; TRBD1 might be the D (5 bases). The length of the CDR3 is 14 residues. The V end lost 2 bases, the J end lost 1 base, and 8 bases lay between the germline ends. Germline V lookup: CDR1 MNHEY, CDR2 SVGAGI.

This clone turned up a few times. The rearrangement uses TRBV27 and TRBJ2-7; perhaps TRBD2 as D (6 bases). The CDR3 runs 13 residues. Germline V gene sequence: CDR1 MNHEY, CDR2 SMNVEV (reference sequence). V lost 8 bases, J lost 3 bases, and 14 bases lay in between. The CDR3 DNA is TGTGCCAGCTCCGCGGGAATCCTCTACGAGCAGTACTTC. As protein: CASSAGILYEQYF.

This chain connects TRBV11-2 to TRBJ2-3; D remains unclear. Trimming cost V 1 base and J 2 bases, with 10 bases left between them. The germline V gene has CDR1 SGHAT and CDR2 FQNNGV. The CDR3 is made up of 15 amino acids. CDR3 loop: CASSLGQGLTDTQYF. DNA for the CDR3: TGTGCCAGCAGCTTAGGTCAAGGGCTCACAGATACGCAGTATTTT.

The chain links TRBV19 to TRBJ2-7, with 12 bases matching TRBD1. CDR3 length equals 15 residues. Per germline, CDR1 LNHDA and CDR2 SQIVND (reference sequence). The V gene end was trimmed by 3 bases and the J gene end by 3 bases; junction bases not matched to a gene: 3. The CDR3 sequence: CASSIGTGGVYEQYF. The DNA for the CDR3 is TGTGCCAGTAGTATCGGGACAGGGGGCGTCTACGAGCAGTACTTC.

The table lists this clone with a few counts. The CDR3 region is CASSQVRYEQYF. The CDR3 nucleotides read TGTGCCAGCAGCCAAGTAAGATACGAGCAGTACTTC. V gene TRBV14 combines with J gene TRBJ2-7; the D is unclear. CDR1 SGHDN and CDR2 FVKESK come from the germline V gene. With 1 base removed from V and 4 bases from J, the gap between germline ends came to 5 bases. This CDR3 contains 12 residues.

The V gene is TRBV29-1, the J gene TRBJ1-1; TRBD1 matches at 7 bases. V trimming: 7 bases; J trimming: 1 base; junction bases outside the gene matches: 6. This CDR3 contains 13 residues. The germline V gene has CDR1 SQVTM and CDR2 ANQGSEA. The CDR3 here is CSARRTGNTEAFF. Here the CDR3 DNA reads TGCAGCGCCCGAAGGACAGGGAACACTGAAGCTTTCTTT.

The V and J genes are TRBV11-2 and TRBJ2-3; 11 positions match TRBD1. The trim removed 7 bases at V and 4 bases at J, leaving 7 bases unmatched. Per germline, CDR1 SGHAT and CDR2 FQNNGV. CDR3 size: 15 residues. The CDR3 is CASTTDRGRADTQYF. In DNA, the CDR3 is TGTGCCAGCACCACGGACAGGGGGCGAGCAGATACGCAGTATTTT.

This rearrangement joins TRBV10-3 to TRBJ1-2; D is possibly TRBD1 (5 bases). CDR3 length: 14 residues. Looked up from germline, CDR1 is ENHRY and CDR2 is SYGVKD. Trimming took 5 bases from V and 3 from J, leaving 13 bases between them. CDR3 residues: CAISHLPQDYGYTF. CDR3 bases: TGTGCCATCAGTCACTTACCACAGGACTATGGCTACACCTTC.

The rearrangement links TRBV6-6 to TRBJ2-3; possibly TRBD1 or TRBD2 for D (6 bases each). V was clipped by 5 bases and J by 6 bases, with 21 bases between them. CDR1 and CDR2 from the germline V gene are MNHNY and SVGAGI (reference sequence). The length of the CDR3 is 16 residues. The CDR3 DNA reads TGTGCCAGCAGTAGACCCTTGACAGGCGGAGGGGATACGCAGTATTTT. Translated, it gives CASSRPLTGGGDTQYF.

There are a few counts of this clone. The CDR3 sequence is CASSREIDGNQPQHF. CDR3 DNA sequence: TGTGCCAGCAGCCGAGAAATAGATGGCAATCAGCCCCAGCATTTT. The chain carries TRBV9 and TRBJ1-5; D gene uncertain. The length of the CDR3 is 15 residues. The ends were cut back, 4 bases at V and 2 bases at J, with 13 bases in the middle. Germline loops: CDR1 SGDLS, CDR2 YYNGEE. Full variable domain (missing parts from reference TRBV9 and TRBJ1-5): DSGVTQTPKHLITATGQRVTLRCSPRSGDLSVYWYQQSLDQGLQFLIQYYNGEERAKGNILERFSAQQFPDLHSELNLSSLELGDSALYFCASSREIDGNQPQHFGDGTRLSIL.

CDR3 nucleotides: TGTGCCACCAGCAGACCAGCGGGGGGGCTGGAGACCCAGTACTTC. Encoded protein: CATSRPAGGLETQYF. V is TRBV15 and J is TRBJ2-5; 10 positions match TRBD2. Per the germline V gene, CDR1 is LNHNV and CDR2 is YYDKDF (reference sequence). With 2 bases clipped from V and 5 bases from J, the junction kept 5 bases outside the gene matches. This CDR3 comprises 15 residues.

The chain is built from TRBV29-1 and TRBJ1-2, with D perhaps TRBD1 (5 bases). In germline, CDR1 is SQVTM, CDR2 ANQGSEA. Deletions cut 2 bases from V and 5 bases from J, with 12 bases between. The CDR3 has 13 amino acids. The CDR3 spells CSVEFGASYGYTF. DNA of the CDR3: TGCAGCGTTGAATTCGGGGCCTCTTATGGCTACACCTTC.

This chain links TRBV11-3 with TRBJ2-2; 7 bases are shared with TRBD1. This CDR3 contains 16 residues. V was clipped by 4 bases and J by 0 bases; unmatched bases: 5. Germline CDR1 SGHNT, CDR2 YENEEA. CDR3 in DNA: TGTGCCAGCAGCTCCTCCGGGACAGCGAACACCGGGGAGCTGTTTTTT. Translation: CASSSSGTANTGELFF.

The chain recombines TRBV10-2 with TRBJ2-1; D unclear. CDR3 length: 14 amino acids. Deletions cut 2 bases from V and 6 bases from J, with 11 bases between. From germline, CDR1 is WSHSY and CDR2 SAAADI. This chain's CDR3 is CASSERANSNEQFF. Written as DNA, the CDR3 is TGCGCCAGCAGTGAGCGGGCCAACAGCAATGAGCAGTTCTTC.

J is TRBJ2-3 and V is TRBV6-6, with D maybe TRBD2 (5 bases). CDR1 is MNHNY, CDR2 SVGAGI, per germline (reference sequence). V was pared by 2 bases and J by 3 bases, with 9 bases between. The CDR3 loop spans 14 amino acids. The CDR3 loop reads CASSYRGGTDTQYF. In DNA form, the CDR3 reads TGTGCCAGCAGTTACCGGGGTGGAACAGATACGCAGTATTTT.

The chain has TRBV7-9 and TRBJ2-3; no firm D call. The germline V gene encodes CDR1 SEHNR and CDR2 FQNEAQ (reference sequence). V lost 2 bases to trimming and J lost 3 bases, with 6 bases between them. The CDR3 is made up of 13 amino acids. The CDR3 is CASSLLETDTQYF. The CDR3 DNA follows: TGTGCCAGCAGCTTATTGGAAACAGATACGCAGTATTTT.

The chain links TRBV19 to TRBJ1-4, with no clear D. Trimming cost V 4 bases and J 5 bases, with 2 bases left between them. The CDR3 spans 11 residues. CDR1 and CDR2 (germline): LNHDA, SQIVND (reference sequence). CDR3 protein: CASSRNEKLFF. The CDR3 coding sequence is TGTGCCAGTAGTAGAAATGAAAAACTGTTTTTT.

V gene TRBV5-6 combines with J gene TRBJ1-6; D remains ambiguous. The V and J ends lost 5 bases and 7 bases respectively, with 16 bases between them. CDR3 length equals 15 residues. Per germline, CDR1 SGHDT and CDR2 YYEEEE. In nucleotides, the CDR3 is TGTGCCAGCAGACCTTGGGAGCCGGGGAATTCACCCCTCCACTTT. Its protein product is CASRPWEPGNSPLHF.

This CDR3 reads CASSYVRGPKDTQYF. The CDR3 nucleotides are TGTGCCAGCAGTTATGTACGGGGTCCGAAAGATACGCAGTATTTT. This chain links TRBV6-5 with TRBJ2-3, with D possibly being TRBD2 (5 bases). Germline lookup yields CDR1 MNHEY and CDR2 SVGAGI. V was pared by 3 bases and J by 5 bases, with 15 bases between. This CDR3 spans 15 amino acids.

The V and J genes are TRBV19 and TRBJ1-1; no clear D. The CDR3 has 12 amino acids. V shed 9 bases and J shed 1 base, with 9 bases lying between them. The V gene's germline CDR1 is LNHDA and CDR2 SQIVND (reference sequence). The CDR3 bases are TGTGCCAGCCTTTGGGGGAACACTGAAGCTTTCTTT. This encodes CASLWGNTEAFF.

The chain combines TRBV19 with TRBJ2-2; no definite D call. With 6 bases removed from V and 8 bases from J, the gap between germline ends came to 10 bases. Germline-derived CDR1 and CDR2 are LNHDA and SQIVND (reference sequence). This CDR3 comprises 12 residues. CDR3 in amino acids: CASSPGVGELFF. CDR3 in DNA: TGTGCCAGTAGCCCTGGCGTAGGGGAGCTGTTTTTT.

The V and J genes are TRBV6-5 and TRBJ1-5, with D unresolved. Looked up from germline, CDR1 is MNHEY and CDR2 is SVGAGI. This CDR3 is built from 15 residues. Trimming pared 0 bases from V and 7 bases from J, leaving 13 bases between. DNA of the CDR3: TGTGCCAGCAGTTACTCGAGTATAGGGAGCCAGCCCCAGCATTTT. It yields the protein CASSYSSIGSQPQHF.

The chain links TRBV11-2 to TRBJ2-1; 8 nucleotides match TRBD1. The CDR3 has 17 residues. Germline CDR1 and CDR2: SGHAT and FQNNGV. V shed 5 bases and J 10 bases; nucleotides not matched to a gene: 19. The CDR3 loop reads CASSVWGQAKGQSEQFF. The CDR3, as DNA: TGTGCCAGCAGCGTATGGGGACAGGCCAAAGGTCAATCGGAGCAGTTCTTC.

This clone was observed a single time. The chain carries TRBV7-9 and TRBJ2-5, with D possibly being TRBD2 (5 bases). The CDR3 extends over 13 amino acids. V was trimmed by 5 bases and J by 4 bases, leaving 11 bases between them. Germline V gives CDR1 SEHNR, CDR2 FQNEAQ (reference sequence). The CDR3 DNA is TGTGCCAGCAGCCCTCGGGGTAGAGAGACCCAGTACTTC. Translated: CASSPRGRETQYF.

As to this clone: Other DNA variants within this sample encode the same CDR3. The gene calls are TRBV29-1 and TRBJ1-2; 9 positions match TRBD1. The CDR3 is 12 amino acids. V lost 6 bases and J lost 7; bases outside the gene matches: 6. Germline CDR1 SQVTM, CDR2 ANQGSEA. CDR3 sequence: CSVSQGARGYTF. CDR3 nucleotides: TGCAGCGTCTCACAGGGGGCGCGTGGCTACACCTTC.

The genes are TRBV2 and TRBJ1-5; D is ambiguous. The CDR3 consists of 13 residues. CDR1 SNHLY and CDR2 FYNNEI come from the germline V gene. V dropped 1 base and J dropped 5 bases, with 6 bases sitting between them. The CDR3 reads CASSEERDQPQHF. In nucleotides, the CDR3 is TGTGCCAGCAGTGAAGAGAGGGATCAGCCCCAGCATTTT.